The 3 T cell receptor beta chains listed next were all sequenced from one sample in a study of technical replicates of blood from several donors. The table came from immunoSEQ multiplex PCR; TCRdb's copy has only in-frame clones and leaves some out. The sample carries some 47,000 clones, roughly nine tenths recorded once. Source material: PBMCs. The origin of the receptors is a human donor in good health. Some clones in this sample may be carry-over from other donors' samples.

V usage is TRBV18 and J usage is TRBJ1-6; no clear D gene. V was shortened by 1 base and J by 0 bases, with 10 bases between the two germline ends. The CDR3 has 17 amino acids. Germline V gene sequence: CDR1 KGHSH, CDR2 LQKENI. For the CDR3, the DNA is TGTGCCAGCTCACCACTCGCTCTGAGCTCCTATAATTCACCCCTCCACTTT. Its protein product is CASSPLALSSYNSPLHF. The whole variable domain, remainder taken from reference TRBV18 and TRBJ1-6, is NAGVMQNPRHLVRRRGQEARLRCSPMKGHSHVYWYRQLPEEGLKFMVYLQKENIIDESGMPKERFSAEFPKEGPSILRIQQVVRGDSAAYFCASSPLALSSYNSPLHFGNGTRLTVT.

This clone was recorded once. This chain's CDR3 is CASSPGGSSNQPQHF. CDR3 sequence (DNA): TGTGCCAGCAGTCCAGGGGGTAGTAGCAATCAGCCCCAGCATTTT. The chain recombines TRBV6-1 with TRBJ1-5; 7 positions agree with TRBD1. Looked up from germline, CDR1 is MNHNS and CDR2 is SASEGT. Unmatched junction bases numbered 4, after V lost 5 bases and J lost 0 bases. This CDR3 has 15 residues.

The V call is TRBV7-8, the J call TRBJ1-3; 7 bases align to TRBD1. The CDR3 extends over 15 amino acids. Germline CDR1 and CDR2: SGHVS and FQNEAQ. V shed 7 bases and J 3 bases; nucleotides not matched to a gene: 9. CDR3 sequence: CASTHNAGGGNTIYF. Written as DNA, the CDR3 is TGTGCCAGCACCCATAATGCAGGGGGTGGAAACACCATATATTTT.